Below, 30 T cell receptor beta chains from the same sample are listed, as sequenced in a study of blood T cells in healthy people across ages. For the second PCR, which ran for roughly 6 to 12 cycles, a sample-barcoded 5' primer and a J-beta primer mix were used. In TCRdb, the 5' RACE reads were re-called with MiXCR into one record per CDR3 protein. The data hold about 1 million distinct CDR3 sequences, with approximately 25% observed a single time. The sample was also linked to a second study, of T cells of mothers and their children.

The source material was blood. These receptors came from a girl aged 2 to 10 in good health.

The chain has TRBV15 and TRBJ1-1; D is perhaps TRBD1 (5 bases). Germline CDR1 reads LNHNV; CDR2 reads YYDKDF (reference sequence). This CDR3 has 12 amino acids. V was pared by 4 bases and J by 7 bases, with 10 bases between. CDR3 in amino acids: CATSTRDGEAFF. In DNA, the CDR3 is TGTGCCACCAGCACCAGGGACGGTGAAGCTTTCTTT.

This chain uses TRBV7-2 with TRBJ2-4; D gene uncertain. Germline CDR1 reads SGHTA; CDR2 reads FQGNSA. The CDR3 extends over 15 amino acids. Trimming removed 1 base from V and 2 bases from J, with 9 bases in between. For the CDR3, the DNA is TGTGCCAGCAGCTTAGATCCAGCGACCAAAAACATTCAGTACTTC. Its translation is CASSLDPATKNIQYF. The full variable domain, rest sourced from reference TRBV7-2 and TRBJ2-4, is GAGVSQSPSNKVTEKGKDVELRCDPISGHTALYWYRQSLGQGLEFLIYFQGNSAPDKSGLPSDRFSAERTGGSVSTLTIQRTQQEDSAVYLCASSLDPATKNIQYFGAGTRLSVL.

This sequence joins TRBV20-1 and TRBJ2-1; 7 nucleotides match TRBD2. The end of the DNA is better explained by TRBJ2-7, so the J call may be wrong. There are 14 residues in the CDR3. Germline V CDR1 and CDR2: DFQATT, SNEGSKA (reference sequence). Here the CDR3 DNA reads TGCAGTGCTAGAGTCCCTAGCGGATACTACGAGCAGTACTTC. It specifies CSARVPSGYYEQYF.

In its sample, this clonotype was seen a few times. The CDR3 nucleotides read TGTGCCAGCAGCTTAGCGACGGGGAGGACAGGGCCCGAAAAACTGTTTTTT. Translation: CASSLATGRTGPEKLFF. This rearrangement joins TRBV7-9 to TRBJ1-4; 8 bases are shared with TRBD1. The J segment lost 8 bases and the V segment lost 0 bases, leaving 11 bases of the junction unmatched. CDR3 length: 17 residues. Germline V lookup: CDR1 SEHNR, CDR2 FQNEAQ (reference sequence).

In DNA form, the CDR3 reads TGCGCCAGCAGCTTGATTATGGGCTTCGATGGCTACACCTTC. Its protein product is CASSLIMGFDGYTF. The rearrangement uses TRBV5-1 and TRBJ1-2; no definite D call. The CDR3 spans 14 residues. Germline V gene lookup returns CDR1 SGHRS and CDR2 YFSETQ. Trimming left V 1 base short and J 6 bases short, with 13 bases between. The full variable domain, its missing parts supplied by reference TRBV5-1 and TRBJ1-2, is KAGVTQTPRYLIKTRGQQVTLSCSPISGHRSVSWYQQTPGQGLQFLFEYFSETQRNKGNFPGRFSGRQFSNSRSEMNVSTLELGDSALYLCASSLIMGFDGYTFGSGTRLTVV.

This clonotype was recorded a few times. The chain carries TRBV29-1 and TRBJ1-1; TRBD1 matches 11 bases. The CDR3 has 15 amino acids. After removal of 8 bases from V and 6 bases from J, the junction contained 14 bases not matched to a gene. CDR1 and CDR2 from the germline V gene are SQVTM and ANQGSEA. CDR3 in amino acids: CSIVARDRGRAEAFF. The DNA for the CDR3 is TGCAGCATTGTTGCCCGGGACAGGGGGAGGGCTGAAGCTTTCTTT.

In its sample, this clonotype was seen a few times. The rearrangement links TRBV9 to TRBJ1-1, with D possibly being TRBD1 (6 bases). V lost 0 bases to trimming and J lost 4 bases, with 10 bases between them. Germline assignment: CDR1 SGDLS and CDR2 YYNGEE. This CDR3 has 14 amino acids. The CDR3 spells CASSVVEGGTEAFF. The DNA of the CDR3 is TGTGCCAGCAGCGTAGTCGAAGGGGGCACTGAAGCTTTCTTT.

This clonotype was detected a few times. This rearrangement joins TRBV27 to TRBJ1-6; 9 bases are shared with TRBD1. J lost 17 bases, V lost 5 bases, and 16 bases had no gene match. The CDR3 is 15 amino acids. Germline-derived CDR1 and CDR2 are MNHEY and SMNVEV (reference sequence). The CDR3 spells CASSRYPGQGSLFHF. CDR3 nucleotide sequence: TGTGCCAGCAGTCGCTATCCGGGACAGGGATCGCTCTTCCACTTT.

The chain couples TRBV5-4 to TRBJ2-7, with TRBD2 as a possible D gene (5 bases). V lost 1 base to trimming and J lost 3 bases, with 11 bases between them. The CDR3 totals 14 residues. Germline CDR1 and CDR2: SGHNT and YYREEE (reference sequence). CDR3 in amino acids: CASSLHPGVYEQYF. In DNA, the CDR3 is TGTGCCAGCAGCTTGCATCCCGGGGTCTACGAGCAGTACTTC.

This clonotype showed up just a few times. The V call is TRBV6-5, the J call TRBJ1-1; D is possibly TRBD1 (5 bases). V lost 11 bases, J lost 2 bases, and 15 bases lay in between. The CDR3 consists of 13 residues. Germline CDR1 and CDR2: MNHEY and SVGAGI. The chain's CDR3 is CAARRGKNTEAFF. CDR3 in DNA: TGTGCCGCCCGGCGGGGCAAAAACACTGAAGCTTTCTTT.

The chain uses TRBV29-1 and TRBJ2-5; 11 positions agree with TRBD2. The DNA end favors TRBJ2-1, so the J call may be wrong. Germline V CDR1 and CDR2: SQVTM, ANQGSEA. The CDR3 contains 14 residues. For the CDR3, the DNA is TGCAGCGGCTCTTTTAGCGGGAGGGCCAATGAGCAGTTCTTC. Its translation: CSGSFSGRANEQFF.

The V gene is TRBV28, the J gene TRBJ2-1; 10 bases agree with TRBD2. Unmatched junction bases numbered 13, after V lost 6 bases and J lost 5 bases. This CDR3 spans 17 amino acids. Germline-derived CDR1 and CDR2 are MDHEN and SYDVKM. CDR3 sequence (DNA): TGTGCCAGCAGCTCTACTGTCCTAGCGGGAGAAGACAATGAGCAGTTCTTC. Amino acids: CASSSTVLAGEDNEQFF.

In this sample, this clonotype turned up a few times. The chain is built from TRBV29-1 and TRBJ2-7, with D maybe TRBD1 (6 bases). Germline-derived CDR1 and CDR2 are SQVTM and ANQGSEA. The germline V and J ends were trimmed by 1 base and 2 bases, with 9 bases remaining between them. The length of the CDR3 is 13 residues. The DNA for the CDR3 is TGCAGCGTTGAAGTCCCAGGGGCCTACGAGCAGTACTTC. It encodes CSVEVPGAYEQYF.

The J gene is TRBJ1-4, the V gene TRBV6-2 or TRBV6-3; no definite D call. This CDR3 is built from 17 residues. The V gene lost 2 bases and the J gene lost 6 bases, with 19 bases spanning the gap. Germline V gene lookup returns CDR1 MNHEY and CDR2 SVGEGT. The CDR3 region is CASSYTWWADLDEKLFF. The CDR3 DNA is TGTGCCAGCAGTTACACCTGGTGGGCAGATTTGGATGAAAAACTGTTTTTT.

This clonotype was counted between two and nine times. This chain uses TRBV20-1 with TRBJ1-5, with a possible D match to TRBD1 (5 bases). V was cut by 3 bases and J by 13 bases, with 10 bases left in between. The CDR3 is made up of 10 amino acids. CDR1 and CDR2 (germline): DFQATT, SNEGSKA (reference sequence). Here the CDR3 DNA reads TGCAGTGCTAGTATGGGGACTCAGCATTTT. Amino acids: CSASMGTQHF.

This clonotype was recorded a few times. The chain uses TRBV21-1 and TRBJ2-1; the DNA was not used to check the table's D call, TRBD2. TRBV21-1 is a pseudogene locus. The CDR3 runs 17 residues. CDR3 DNA: TGTGCCAGCAGCGTTAACTGGGGAGCGGTTATTCACAATGAGCAGTTCTTC. This gives the protein CASSVNWGAVIHNEQFF.

The chain carries TRBV13 and TRBJ2-7; D unresolved. V dropped 4 bases and J dropped 5 bases, with 12 bases sitting between them. CDR1 is PRHDT, CDR2 FYEKMQ, per germline (reference sequence). The CDR3 spans 13 residues. Here the CDR3 reads CASSWGLDNEQYF. CDR3 nucleotides: TGTGCCAGCAGCTGGGGTCTAGATAACGAGCAGTACTTC. Supplemented by reference TRBV13 and TRBJ2-7, the full variable domain reads AAGVIQSPRHLIKEKRETATLKCYPIPRHDTVYWYQQGPGQDPQFLISFYEKMQSDKGSIPDRFSAQQFSDYHSELNMSSLELGDSALYFCASSWGLDNEQYFGPGTRLTVT.

The gene calls are TRBV20-1 and TRBJ2-7; D is undetermined. Germline V gene sequence: CDR1 DFQATT, CDR2 SNEGSKA (reference sequence). The V and J ends lost 0 bases and 7 bases respectively, with 19 bases between them. There are 15 residues in the CDR3. The DNA of the CDR3 is TGCAGTGCTAGAGATGACGAGTTATATACTTGGGAGCAGTACTTC. Its protein product is CSARDDELYTWEQYF.

This clonotype was counted a few times. This sequence joins TRBV13 and TRBJ2-4; D tentatively fits TRBD1 or TRBD2 (5 bases each). Germline V CDR1 and CDR2: PRHDT, FYEKMQ (reference sequence). This CDR3 spans 18 amino acids. The germline V and J ends were trimmed by 4 bases and 5 bases, with 24 bases remaining between them. CDR3 nucleotides: TGTGCCAGCAGCTCGCTTGGATGGGGGTATGTCCGAGAAAACATTCAGTACTTC. Its translation: CASSSLGWGYVRENIQYF.

The chain couples TRBV29-1 to TRBJ2-3, with D hard to call. The germline gives CDR1 SQVTM, CDR2 ANQGSEA. Trimming removed 0 bases from V and 3 bases from J, with 7 bases in between. The CDR3 has 13 amino acids. This CDR3 reads CSVEERETDTQYF. CDR3 sequence (DNA): TGCAGCGTTGAAGAAAGGGAAACAGATACGCAGTATTTT.

The rearrangement links TRBV29-1 to TRBJ2-1; TRBD2 agrees at 12 bases. Germline CDR1 and CDR2: SQVTM and ANQGSEA. The CDR3 sequence is 15 residues long. V shed 0 bases, J shed 9 bases, and the junction held 6 bases outside the gene matches. CDR3 nucleotides: TGCAGCGTTGAAGATGGTCTAGCGGGAGGGGGTGAGCAGTTCTTC. Encoded protein: CSVEDGLAGGGEQFF.

This clonotype was found a few times. The CDR3 protein is CSVEVFPREQFF. CDR3 in DNA: TGCAGCGTTGAAGTATTTCCCCGTGAGCAGTTCTTC. The rearrangement uses TRBV29-1 and TRBJ2-1; D not certain. CDR1 is SQVTM and CDR2 is ANQGSEA in the germline V gene. The CDR3 sequence is 12 residues long. Trimming shortened V by 1 base and J by 9 bases, and 10 bases separated the two germline ends.

The table lists this clonotype with a few counts. The chain carries TRBV29-1 and TRBJ2-5; 7 bases map to TRBD2. Looked up from germline, CDR1 is SQVTM and CDR2 is ANQGSEA. This CDR3 spans 13 amino acids. After removal of 6 bases from V and 2 bases from J, the junction contained 6 bases not matched to a gene. CDR3 residues: CSVVLAVQETQYF. CDR3 DNA: TGCAGCGTCGTCCTAGCGGTACAAGAGACCCAGTACTTC. The full variable domain, rest sourced from reference TRBV29-1 and TRBJ2-5, is SAVISQKPSRDICQRGTSLTIQCQVDSQVTMMFWYRQQPGQSLTLIATANQGSEATYESGFVIDKFPISRPNLTFSTLTVSNMSPEDSSIYLCSVVLAVQETQYFGPGTRLLVL.

This clonotype has only a few counts. The rearrangement joins TRBV7-9 to TRBJ2-7, with 13 bases lining up with TRBD2. Germline CDR1 is SEHNR and CDR2 is FQNEAQ (reference sequence). With 4 bases clipped from V and 4 bases from J, the junction kept 4 bases outside the gene matches. This CDR3 region has 15 residues. Here the CDR3 reads CASSSTGLAGYEQYF. The CDR3 DNA sequence: TGTGCCAGCAGCTCGACGGGACTAGCGGGGTACGAGCAGTACTTC. Combining the CDR3 with reference TRBV7-9 and TRBJ2-7 gives the whole variable domain DTGVSQNPRHKITKRGQNVTFRCDPISEHNRLYWYRQTLGQGPEFLTYFQNEAQLEKSRLLSDRFSAERPKGSFSTLEIQRTEQGDSAMYLCASSSTGLAGYEQYFGPGTRLTVT.

This chain's CDR3 is CASSRSGGVYNEQFF. Written as DNA, the CDR3 is TGTGCCAGCAGCCGGAGCGGGGGGGTATACAATGAGCAGTTCTTC. The chain uses TRBV7-9 and TRBJ2-1, with 10 bases aligning to TRBD2. Germline V lookup: CDR1 SEHNR, CDR2 FQNEAQ (reference sequence). The CDR3 extends over 15 amino acids. Germline trimming cut 5 bases from V and 4 bases from J; bases unmatched to any gene: 5.

V is TRBV7-9 and J is TRBJ2-5; 9 nucleotides agree with TRBD2. The J call may not be correct, given that the DNA end is closer to TRBJ2-7. This CDR3 is built from 18 residues. Germline-derived CDR1 and CDR2 are SEHNR and FQNEAQ (reference sequence). The CDR3 nucleotides are TGTGCCAGCAGCTCCTTACGGGAGGGGCTTAGAGCGGGAGGCGAGCAGTACTTC. As protein: CASSSLREGLRAGGEQYF.

The chain recombines TRBV9 with TRBJ1-5; D possibly corresponds to TRBD1 (5 bases). Germline CDR1 reads SGDLS; CDR2 reads YYNGEE. The CDR3 has 16 amino acids. V lost 3 bases and J 5 bases, leaving 18 bases between the germline ends. CDR3 sequence reads: CASSAPKDIMDQPQHF. The CDR3 DNA reads TGTGCCAGCAGCGCCCCGAAGGACATAATGGATCAGCCCCAGCATTTT. Supplemented by reference TRBV9 and TRBJ1-5, the full variable domain reads DSGVTQTPKHLITATGQRVTLRCSPRSGDLSVYWYQQSLDQGLQFLIQYYNGEERAKGNILERFSAQQFPDLHSELNLSSLELGDSALYFCASSAPKDIMDQPQHFGDGTRLSIL.

The V gene is TRBV5-4, the J gene TRBJ2-5; no clear D. The CDR3 is 14 amino acids. CDR1 is SGHNT and CDR2 is YYREEE in the germline V gene (reference sequence). Trimming removed 1 base from V and 7 bases from J, with 14 bases in between. The CDR3 DNA reads TGTGCCAGCAGCTTGAGCAGCGAAATGACGACCCAGTACTTC. Translation: CASSLSSEMTTQYF.

This chain connects TRBV28 to TRBJ2-1, with TRBD1 as a possible D gene (6 bases). The DNA end is a closer match to TRBJ2-7, so the J assignment may be wrong. The germline V gene encodes CDR1 MDHEN and CDR2 SYDVKM. The CDR3 runs to 16 residues. The CDR3 nucleotides read TGTGCCAGCAGTTCTCCCGGGACACCCAGCTCCTACGAGCAGTACTTC. This translates into CASSSPGTPSSYEQYF.

The table lists this clonotype with a few counts. V usage is TRBV3-1 and J usage is TRBJ2-5; no reliable D call. Matching the DNA end better, TRBJ2-1 makes the J call doubtful. Germline loops: CDR1 LGHDT, CDR2 YNNKEL (reference sequence). This CDR3 contains 13 residues. The CDR3: CASSQELTNEQFF. In DNA, the CDR3 is TGTGCCAGCAGCCAAGAGCTTACCAATGAGCAGTTCTTC.